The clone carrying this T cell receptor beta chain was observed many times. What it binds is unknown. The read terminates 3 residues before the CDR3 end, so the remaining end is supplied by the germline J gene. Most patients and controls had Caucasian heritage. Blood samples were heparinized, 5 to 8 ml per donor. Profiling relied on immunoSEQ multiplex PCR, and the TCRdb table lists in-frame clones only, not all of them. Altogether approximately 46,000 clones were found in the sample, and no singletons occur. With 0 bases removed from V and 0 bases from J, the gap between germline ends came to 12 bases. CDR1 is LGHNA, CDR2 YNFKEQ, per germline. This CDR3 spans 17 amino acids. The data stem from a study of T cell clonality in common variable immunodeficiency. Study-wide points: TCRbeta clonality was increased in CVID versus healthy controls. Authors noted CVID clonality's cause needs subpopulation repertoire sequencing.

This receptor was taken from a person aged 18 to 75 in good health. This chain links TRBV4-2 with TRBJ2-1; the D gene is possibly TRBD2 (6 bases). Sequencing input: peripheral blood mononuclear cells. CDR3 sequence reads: CASSQDRERISYNEQFF. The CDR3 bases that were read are TGTGCCAGCAGCCAAGATCGGGAGCGGATCTCCTACAATGAG.